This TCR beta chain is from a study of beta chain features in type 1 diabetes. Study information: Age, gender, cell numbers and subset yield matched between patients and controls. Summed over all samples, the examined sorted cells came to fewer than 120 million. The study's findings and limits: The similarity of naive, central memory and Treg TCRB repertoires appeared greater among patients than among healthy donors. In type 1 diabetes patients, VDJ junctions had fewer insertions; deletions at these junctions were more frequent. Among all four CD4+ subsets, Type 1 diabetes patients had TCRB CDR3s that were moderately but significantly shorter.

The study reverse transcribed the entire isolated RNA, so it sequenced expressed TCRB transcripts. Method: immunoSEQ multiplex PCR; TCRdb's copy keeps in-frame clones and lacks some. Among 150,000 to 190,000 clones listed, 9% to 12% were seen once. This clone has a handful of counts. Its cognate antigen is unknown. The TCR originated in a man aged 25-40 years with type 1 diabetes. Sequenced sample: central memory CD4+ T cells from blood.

CDR3 residues: CASSADRAAKNIQYF. The CDR3 region has the DNA TGTGCCAGCTCAGCGGACAGGGCTGCCAAAAACATTCAGTACTTC. The rearrangement links TRBV18 to TRBJ2-4, with 8 nucleotides matching TRBD1. The CDR3 has 15 residues. Germline V lookup: CDR1 KGHSH, CDR2 LQKENI. With 5 bases clipped from V and 1 base from J, the junction kept 4 bases outside the gene matches.